This entry features one TCR beta chain sequence. This sample was taken from a study of blood T cell repertoires in COVID-19. CDR1 is SGHNT and CDR2 is YENEEA in the germline V gene. CDR3 length equals 16 residues. After removal of 5 bases from V and 3 bases from J, the junction contained 8 bases not matched to a gene. Methods used by the authors: Amplification of reference gene primers was used by the study to estimate nucleated cell counts. Sequencing used immunoSEQ multiplex PCR; TCRdb keeps in-frame clones, though not all of them. The V and J calls and clone size were taken over from that table, and D and trimming were inferred from the DNA. The data hold approximately 500,000 clones, with more than 75% observed a single time. Participants were aged about 18 to 90 years, lived in some 23 US areas, and enrolled virtually. Clinical histories supplied by participants themselves formed the basis of cohort assignment.

The chain carries TRBV11-3 and TRBJ1-2; TRBD1 matches 11 bases. Input material: PBMCs or T cells enriched from blood (not recorded which). This receptor was taken from a woman in her forties who had recovered from COVID-19. The CDR3 reads CASSPRTGGADYGYTF. The CDR3 coding sequence is TGTGCCAGCAGCCCTAGGACAGGGGGCGCGGACTATGGCTACACCTTC.